Below, one T cell receptor beta chain is given with its context. Produced via immunoSEQ multiplex PCR; TCRdb's table is partial and in-frame only. Here the sample spans approximately 34,000 clones, more than 85% being singletons. This entry is derived from a study of blood T cell repertoires in COVID-19. Across the whole study: There were acute and convalescent COVID-19 samples, and they came from the United States, Italy and Spain.

This receptor was taken from a man aged 60 to 69 with acute or convalescent COVID-19. Sequences were obtained from peripheral blood.

CDR3 sequence reads: CASSDSRLAGEDNEQFF. CDR3 nucleotide sequence: TGTGCCAGCAGTGATAGTCGGCTAGCGGGAGAGGACAATGAGCAGTTCTTC. The V call is TRBV2, the J call TRBJ2-1, with TRBD2 matching over 10 bases. The CDR3 runs 17 residues. V lost 3 bases to trimming and J lost 5 bases; unmatched junction nucleotides: 10. Germline values: CDR1 SNHLY, CDR2 FYNNEI. The entire variable domain, with the rest obtained from reference TRBV2 and TRBJ2-1, is as follows: EPEVTQTPSHQVTQMGQEVILRCVPISNHLYFYWYRQILGQKVEFLVSFYNNEISEKSEIFDDQFSVERPDGSNFTLKIRSTKLEDSAMYFCASSDSRLAGEDNEQFFGPGTRLTVL.